What follows are 26 T cell receptor beta chains derived from one specimen sequenced in a study of T cells in Graves' hyperthyroidism and ophthalmopathy. It was RNA transcripts that yielded the amplified TCR beta CDR3 regions. HTBI primers were used for first-round RT-PCR of the TCR CDR3. MiXCR, applied by TCRdb to the multiplex PCR reads, yields one record per CDR3 protein. The sample carries approximately 300,000 distinct CDR3 sequences, around 17% recorded once. The sample consisted of blood. These receptors originate from a man aged 30-40 years with Graves' hyperthyroidism.

In this sample, this clonotype turned up many times. The chain recombines TRBV2 with TRBJ1-4; D might be TRBD1 (6 bases). The CDR3 length is 16 residues. CDR1 is SNHLY, CDR2 FYNNEI, per germline. The V end was cut by 6 bases, the J end by 9 bases, with 23 bases between. The CDR3: CASRGIRQEAGKKLFF. DNA for the CDR3: TGTGCCAGCAGGGGCATAAGACAGGAGGCTGGTAAAAAACTGTTTTTT.

This clonotype was found a few times. V and J are TRBV7-9 and TRBJ1-4, with a tentative D call TRBD1 (5 bases). The CDR3 covers 13 residues. The germline gives CDR1 SEHNR, CDR2 FQNEAQ (reference sequence). The V end was cut by 5 bases, the J end by 10 bases, with 14 bases between. CDR3 loop: CASSRDRLGKLFF. The CDR3 region has the DNA TGTGCCAGCAGCCGGGACCGCCTTGGAAAACTGTTTTTT. The full variable domain, with the rest looked up from reference TRBV7-9 and TRBJ1-4, is DTGVSQNPRHKITKRGQNVTFRCDPISEHNRLYWYRQTLGQGPEFLTYFQNEAQLEKSRLLSDRFSAERPKGSFSTLEIQRTEQGDSAMYLCASSRDRLGKLFFGSGTQLSVL.

This clonotype was recorded at least ten times. This rearrangement joins TRBV12-3 or TRBV12-4 to TRBJ2-7, with TRBD1 matching 10 bases. Germline trimming cut 3 bases from V and 6 bases from J; bases unmatched to any gene: 2. The CDR3 is made up of 13 amino acids. CDR3 region: CASSFGQGGEQYF. The CDR3, as DNA: TGTGCCAGCAGTTTCGGACAGGGGGGCGAGCAGTACTTC.

This clonotype was seen only a few times. The rearrangement links TRBV19 to TRBJ1-6; D gene unclear. The CDR3 is 12 residues long. The V gene's germline CDR1 is LNHDA and CDR2 SQIVND (reference sequence). V was clipped by 3 bases and J by 8 bases, with 5 bases between them. CDR3 nucleotide sequence: TGTGCCAGTAGTATCACGGATTCACCCCTCCACTTT. It codes for CASSITDSPLHF.

This clonotype was detected ten times or more. The chain recombines TRBV3-1 with TRBJ2-1; D remains ambiguous. Germline CDR1 is LGHDT and CDR2 is YNNKEL (reference sequence). The CDR3 extends over 14 amino acids. V lost 4 bases and J 5 bases, leaving 12 bases between the germline ends. The CDR3: CASSLRDWDNEQFF. Here the CDR3 DNA reads TGTGCCAGCAGCCTCCGCGACTGGGACAATGAGCAGTTCTTC.

This clonotype was detected ten times or more. The chain combines TRBV3-1 with TRBJ1-1, with D possibly being TRBD1 (5 bases). Trimming removed 0 bases at V and 1 base at J, with 12 bases between. Germline V gives CDR1 LGHDT, CDR2 YNNKEL (reference sequence). This CDR3 spans 16 amino acids. CDR3 amino acids: CASSQELGRGNTEAFF. DNA of the CDR3: TGTGCCAGCAGCCAAGAGTTGGGGAGGGGGAACACTGAAGCTTTCTTT.

This clonotype was found a few times. The J gene is TRBJ1-5, the V gene TRBV13; 7 bases are a match to TRBD1. CDR1 is PRHDT and CDR2 is FYEKMQ in the germline V gene (reference sequence). The J segment lost 3 bases and the V segment lost 4 bases, leaving 9 bases of the junction unmatched. The CDR3 has 16 amino acids. The DNA of the CDR3 is TGTGCCAGCAGCTCCAGGACAGGTGCTGACAATCAGCCCCAGCATTTT. This sequence encodes CASSSRTGADNQPQHF.

This clonotype occurred a few times. The genes are TRBV12-3 or TRBV12-4 and TRBJ2-2, with 12 positions matching TRBD2. CDR3 length equals 21 residues. J was trimmed by 8 bases and V by 5 bases; bases with no gene match: 24. Here the CDR3 reads CASSHSSGRAWATFKRGELFF. As DNA, the CDR3 is TGTGCCAGCAGTCACTCTAGCGGGAGGGCCTGGGCTACATTCAAAAGAGGGGAGCTGTTTTTT.

The chain couples TRBV5-1 to TRBJ2-1; D not certain. V lost 1 base to trimming and J lost 1 base, with 15 bases between them. The CDR3 extends over 17 amino acids. CDR1 is SGHRS and CDR2 is YFSETQ in the germline V gene. The CDR3 loop reads CASSLLLSGASYNEQFF. The DNA of the CDR3 is TGCGCCAGCAGCTTGCTTCTTTCTGGTGCGTCCTACAATGAGCAGTTCTTC.

This clonotype was recorded at least ten times. The V and J genes are TRBV27 and TRBJ1-1; TRBD1 aligns across 11 bases. This CDR3 has 18 amino acids. V trimming: 5 bases; J trimming: 1 base; junction bases outside the gene matches: 12. Germline V gene sequence: CDR1 MNHEY, CDR2 SMNVEV (reference sequence). This chain's CDR3 is CASSPTGQGARGNTEAFF. In DNA form, the CDR3 reads TGTGCCAGCAGTCCGACAGGACAGGGGGCGCGAGGGAACACTGAAGCTTTCTTT.

The genes are TRBV20-1 and TRBJ1-4, with 9 positions matching TRBD1. This CDR3 spans 14 amino acids. V lost 4 bases and J lost 8; bases outside the gene matches: 8. Per germline, CDR1 DFQATT and CDR2 SNEGSKA (reference sequence). The CDR3, as DNA: TGCAGTGCTACCCAACAGGGGGCGGGCGAAAAACTGTTTTTT. It specifies CSATQQGAGEKLFF.

This clonotype was seen repeatedly, ten times or more. Germline is not matched at one junction end, which may reflect a read error. This chain links TRBV5-5 with TRBJ2-7; a weak D match, TRBD2 (7 bases). Germline V CDR1 and CDR2: SGHKS, YYEKEE (reference sequence). This CDR3 is 12 amino acids long. Written as DNA, the CDR3 is TGCGCCAGCAGCTTGGGGGGGCCGGAGCAGTACTTC. Protein product: CASSLGGPEQYF. Full variable domain (missing parts from reference TRBV5-5 and TRBJ2-7): DAGVTQSPTHLIKTRGQQVTLRCSPISGHKSVSWYQQVLGQGPQFIFQYYEKEERGRGNFPDRFSARQFPNYSSELNVNALLLGDSALYLCASSLGGPEQYFGPGTRLTVT.

This clonotype was seen at least ten times. The J gene is TRBJ2-3, the V gene TRBV5-1; D might be TRBD2 (6 bases). The CDR3 contains 13 residues. The germline V gene has CDR1 SGHRS and CDR2 YFSETQ. V lost 4 bases and J lost 7, with 13 bases in between. The CDR3 DNA reads as TGCGCCAGCAGCGGGTATAGCGGAAATACGCAGTATTTT. It translates to CASSGYSGNTQYF.

This clonotype was observed at least ten times. The rearrangement links TRBV5-1 to TRBJ2-5, with 9 bases matching TRBD2. The CDR3 extends over 15 amino acids. The V gene end was trimmed by 0 bases and the J gene end by 3 bases; junction bases not matched to a gene: 3. Per germline, CDR1 SGHRS and CDR2 YFSETQ. The DNA of the CDR3 is TGCGCCAGCAGCTTGGGGGCTAGCGGGGAAGAGACCCAGTACTTC. Protein sequence: CASSLGASGEETQYF.

The table lists this clonotype with many counts. The V call is TRBV20-1, the J call TRBJ2-1; weak D call: TRBD2 (6 bases). Per germline, CDR1 DFQATT and CDR2 SNEGSKA (reference sequence). The germline V and J ends were trimmed by 0 bases and 4 bases, with 10 bases remaining between them. CDR3 length: 14 amino acids. CDR3 sequence: CSARDPGLYNEQFF. The CDR3 DNA reads as TGCAGTGCTAGAGATCCTGGACTATACAATGAGCAGTTCTTC.

This clonotype was observed at least ten times. The J gene is TRBJ2-1, the V gene TRBV6-1; possible D gene TRBD1, 5 bases. CDR3 length: 13 amino acids. V shed 8 bases and J shed 6 bases, with 14 bases lying between them. Germline CDR1 MNHNS, CDR2 SASEGT. For the CDR3, the DNA is TGTGCCAGCGGGTTTCTAGGGGCCAATGAGCAGTTCTTC. Its protein product is CASGFLGANEQFF.

This clonotype was counted ten times or more. The V and J genes are TRBV6-1 and TRBJ2-2; possibly TRBD2 for D (7 bases). This CDR3 is built from 17 residues. Deletions cut 4 bases from V and 0 bases from J, with 15 bases between. Germline CDR1 reads MNHNS; CDR2 reads SASEGT. CDR3 sequence: CASSGRGGAPNTGELFF. The CDR3 DNA sequence: TGTGCCAGCAGTGGGAGGGGGGGGGCCCCGAACACCGGGGAGCTGTTTTTT.

This clonotype appeared many times. In nucleotides, the CDR3 is TGCGCCAGCAGCTTGGGCAGAACCACCTACGAGCAGTACTTC. It translates to CASSLGRTTYEQYF. V usage is TRBV5-1 and J usage is TRBJ2-7; D not resolved. V was clipped by 0 bases and J by 2 bases, with 9 bases between them. Looked up from germline, CDR1 is SGHRS and CDR2 is YFSETQ. This CDR3 has 14 amino acids. Using reference TRBV5-1 and TRBJ2-7 for the parts outside the CDR3, the full variable domain is KAGVTQTPRYLIKTRGQQVTLSCSPISGHRSVSWYQQTPGQGLQFLFEYFSETQRNKGNFPGRFSGRQFSNSRSEMNVSTLELGDSALYLCASSLGRTTYEQYFGPGTRLTVT.

This clonotype occurred many times. This chain uses TRBV19 with TRBJ1-2; 7 bases fit TRBD1. V dropped 4 bases and J dropped 4; count of bases not matched to a gene: 12. The CDR3 sequence is 16 residues long. Germline V CDR1 and CDR2: LNHDA, SQIVND (reference sequence). The CDR3 DNA reads as TGTGCCAGTAGTACCCCTCGGGGGACAGACGGCTATGGCTACACCTTC. The encoded protein is CASSTPRGTDGYGYTF.

This clonotype has a handful of counts. This chain joins TRBV24-1 and TRBJ1-2; 8 nucleotides line up with TRBD1. Germline values: CDR1 KGHDR, CDR2 SFDVKD. Germline trimming cut 2 bases from V and 0 bases from J; bases unmatched to any gene: 4. This CDR3 is 16 amino acids long. CDR3 bases: TGTGCCACCAGTGATTGGCGACAGGGGTCTAACTATGGCTACACCTTC. As protein: CATSDWRQGSNYGYTF.

This clonotype has ten or more counts. V usage is TRBV20-1 and J usage is TRBJ2-5, with 7 bases fitting TRBD1. Trimming took 2 bases from V and 4 from J; bases not matched to a gene: 4. Germline CDR1 DFQATT, CDR2 SNEGSKA (reference sequence). The CDR3 extends over 13 amino acids. The CDR3: CSARPTGAETQYF. CDR3 DNA: TGCAGTGCTAGACCAACAGGGGCAGAGACCCAGTACTTC.

This clonotype came up many times. This chain links TRBV5-5 with TRBJ1-1; D uncertain. Germline V lookup: CDR1 SGHKS, CDR2 YYEKEE (reference sequence). V was cut by 0 bases and J by 7 bases, with 7 bases left in between. The CDR3 has 12 residues. CDR3 protein: CASSLGKYEAFF. CDR3 bases: TGTGCCAGCAGCTTGGGAAAATATGAAGCTTTCTTT.

This clonotype was observed a handful of times. The CDR3 DNA is TGTGCCAGTAGTATGGCAGGGAAGAACACTGAAGCTTTCTTT. As protein: CASSMAGKNTEAFF. V usage is TRBV19 and J usage is TRBJ1-1, with D possibly TRBD1 on 5 matching bases. The CDR3 spans 14 residues. The germline V and J ends were trimmed by 3 bases and 1 base, with 9 bases remaining between them. The V gene's germline CDR1 is LNHDA and CDR2 SQIVND (reference sequence).

This clonotype was counted many times. The rearrangement links TRBV3-1 to TRBJ2-5, with D perhaps given as TRBD1 or TRBD2 (5 bases each). CDR1 LGHDT and CDR2 YNNKEL come from the germline V gene (reference sequence). This CDR3 region has 16 residues. V was cut by 4 bases and J by 4 bases, with 19 bases left in between. CDR3 in DNA: TGTGCCAGCAGCCCTATCGTGGGGGAGACAAGAGAGACCCAGTACTTC. Protein product: CASSPIVGETRETQYF.

There are many counts of this clonotype. The rearrangement links TRBV12-3 or TRBV12-4 to TRBJ2-6; 10 bases are a match to TRBD1. J lost 2 bases, V lost 6 bases, and 7 bases had no gene match. The CDR3 spans 17 residues. The chain's CDR3 is CASRTTGGLAGANVLTF. The CDR3 coding sequence is TGTGCCAGCAGAACGACAGGGGGCCTCGCTGGGGCCAACGTCCTGACTTTC.

This clonotype was detected many times. The chain recombines TRBV11-2 with TRBJ2-3; D gene ambiguous. Between the trimmed V and J ends, which lost 3 bases and 3 bases, there was a span of 4 bases. The CDR3 is 12 amino acids. CDR1 is SGHAT and CDR2 is FQNNGV in the germline V gene. The CDR3 here is CASSFPTDTQYF. The CDR3 DNA reads TGTGCCAGCAGCTTCCCTACAGATACGCAGTATTTT. Variable domain in full (rest from reference TRBV11-2 and TRBJ2-3): EAGVAQSPRYKIIEKRQSVAFWCNPISGHATLYWYQQILGQGPKLLIQFQNNGVVDDSQLPKDRFSAERLKGVDSTLKIQPAKLEDSAVYLCASSFPTDTQYFGPGTRLTVL.